These 13 T cell receptor beta chains originate from one sample sequenced in a study of shared clonotypes between healthy human individuals. As defined, naive CD8 cells were CD45RO-negative and positively selected for CCR7, with terminally differentiated effector memory CD45RA+ cells excluded. The table came from immunoSEQ multiplex PCR; TCRdb's copy has only in-frame clones and leaves some out. The top ten clones hold about 1.5% of a sample with around 2.1 million clones, roughly 91% of them seen once. Sequenced sample: naive CD8+ T cells from PBMCs. These receptors originate from a man between 18 and 29 years old in good health. Some clones in this sample may be carry-over from other donors' samples.

This chain's CDR3 is CASSVADQHTGELFF. The CDR3 coding sequence is TGTGCCAGCAGCGTAGCCGACCAGCACACCGGGGAGCTGTTTTTT. The chain employs TRBV9 and TRBJ2-2; D remains unclear. The CDR3 has 15 amino acids. Germline V gene sequence: CDR1 SGDLS, CDR2 YYNGEE. V lost 0 bases and J 3 bases, leaving 9 bases between the germline ends.

This clone has more than one count but fewer than ten. This chain joins TRBV28 and TRBJ1-1; D is undetermined. Germline assignment: CDR1 MDHEN and CDR2 SYDVKM. Trimming stripped 6 bases from V and 1 base from J, with 9 bases between. The CDR3 has 13 residues. The CDR3 sequence: CASSLPQNTEAFF. The CDR3 DNA sequence: TGTGCCAGCAGCCTCCCCCAGAACACTGAAGCTTTCTTT.

This clone was detected only once. V gene TRBV4-2 combines with J gene TRBJ2-7; weak D call: TRBD2 (6 bases). Trimming stripped 4 bases from V and 4 bases from J, with 17 bases between. This CDR3 is 15 amino acids long. The germline V gene has CDR1 LGHNA and CDR2 YNFKEQ. The CDR3 nucleotides are TGTGCCAGCAGCCCAGCACCGGGAGTAACTTACGAGCAGTACTTC. This translates into CASSPAPGVTYEQYF.

The J gene is TRBJ2-1, the V gene TRBV6-1; 15 nucleotides agree with TRBD2. Germline lookup yields CDR1 MNHNS and CDR2 SASEGT. J was trimmed by 10 bases and V by 6 bases; bases with no gene match: 4. The CDR3 runs to 14 residues. The CDR3 protein is CASRGLAGGREQFF. CDR3 in DNA: TGTGCCAGCAGGGGACTAGCGGGAGGAAGGGAGCAGTTCTTC.

This chain connects TRBV27 to TRBJ1-1; no clear D gene. The CDR3 contains 15 residues. Germline CDR1 MNHEY, CDR2 SMNVEV (reference sequence). V was shortened by 5 bases and J by 1 base, with 14 bases between the two germline ends. CDR3 nucleotides: TGTGCCAGCAGTCCCCGGGGTGGAGCGAACACTGAAGCTTTCTTT. As protein: CASSPRGGANTEAFF.

The rearrangement uses TRBV30 and TRBJ2-3; D is unclear. Trimming left V 0 bases short and J 3 bases short, with 10 bases between. The CDR3 has 14 amino acids. Germline V gene data show CDR1 as GTSNPN and CDR2 as SVGIG (reference sequence). CDR3 in amino acids: CAWSVLGLTDTQYF. As DNA, the CDR3 is TGTGCCTGGAGTGTACTGGGGTTGACAGATACGCAGTATTTT.

This clone was detected once. The chain links TRBV9 to TRBJ2-1; perhaps TRBD1 as D (5 bases). V shed 0 bases and J shed 5 bases, with 15 bases lying between them. This CDR3 comprises 16 residues. CDR1 and CDR2 from the germline V gene are SGDLS and YYNGEE. CDR3 amino acids: CASSVVGARLDNEQFF. CDR3 DNA sequence: TGTGCCAGCAGCGTAGTAGGGGCCCGCCTGGACAATGAGCAGTTCTTC.

The V and J genes are TRBV11-2 and TRBJ2-1; the D gene is possibly TRBD2 (6 bases). The CDR3 totals 12 residues. From germline, CDR1 is SGHAT and CDR2 FQNNGV. V gave up 4 bases and J gave up 8 bases, with 9 bases separating them. The CDR3 coding sequence is TGTGCCAGCAGCTGGGAGCGGGATGAGCAGTTCTTC. Protein: CASSWERDEQFF.

Only one count was recorded for this clone. The genes are TRBV2 and TRBJ1-1, with 9 bases fitting TRBD1. Germline CDR1 and CDR2: SNHLY and FYNNEI. This CDR3 has 12 residues. J lost 8 bases, V lost 4 bases, and 2 bases had no gene match. This CDR3 reads CASSAGTGEAFF. The DNA of the CDR3 is TGTGCCAGCAGTGCCGGGACAGGGGAAGCTTTCTTT.

The rearrangement uses TRBV25-1 and TRBJ2-5; possible D gene TRBD1, 7 bases. The CDR3 has 14 residues. V was cut by 4 bases and J by 5 bases, with 14 bases left in between. The germline V gene encodes CDR1 MGHDK and CDR2 SYGVNS. The CDR3 loop is CASSVQGRWETQYF. The CDR3 region has the DNA TGTGCCAGCAGTGTACAGGGGAGGTGGGAGACCCAGTACTTC.

V is TRBV5-1 and J is TRBJ2-1; D is uncertain. Germline V gene sequence: CDR1 SGHRS, CDR2 YFSETQ. There are 13 residues in the CDR3. The germline V and J ends were trimmed by 4 bases and 8 bases, with 13 bases remaining between them. This chain's CDR3 is CASSPLEPDEQFF. CDR3 coding DNA: TGCGCCAGCAGCCCCCTCGAGCCGGATGAGCAGTTCTTC. Based on the CDR3 plus reference TRBV5-1 and TRBJ2-1, the full variable domain is KAGVTQTPRYLIKTRGQQVTLSCSPISGHRSVSWYQQTPGQGLQFLFEYFSETQRNKGNFPGRFSGRQFSNSRSEMNVSTLELGDSALYLCASSPLEPDEQFFGPGTRLTVL.

This clone was counted a single time. The chain is built from TRBV9 and TRBJ2-5, with 7 bases matching TRBD2. V shed 4 bases, J shed 5 bases, and the junction held 8 bases outside the gene matches. Germline assignment: CDR1 SGDLS and CDR2 YYNGEE. CDR3 length: 14 residues. The CDR3 sequence: CASSPQPGRETQYF. CDR3 sequence (DNA): TGTGCCAGCAGCCCCCAACCCGGGAGGGAGACCCAGTACTTC.

This chain connects TRBV11-3 to TRBJ2-3; D gene ambiguous. The length of the CDR3 is 13 residues. V was trimmed by 5 bases and J by 2 bases, leaving 8 bases between them. Germline-derived CDR1 and CDR2 are SGHNT and YENEEA. CDR3 in amino acids: CASSLPPTDTQYF. The CDR3 region has the DNA TGTGCCAGCAGCCTGCCCCCCACAGATACGCAGTATTTT.